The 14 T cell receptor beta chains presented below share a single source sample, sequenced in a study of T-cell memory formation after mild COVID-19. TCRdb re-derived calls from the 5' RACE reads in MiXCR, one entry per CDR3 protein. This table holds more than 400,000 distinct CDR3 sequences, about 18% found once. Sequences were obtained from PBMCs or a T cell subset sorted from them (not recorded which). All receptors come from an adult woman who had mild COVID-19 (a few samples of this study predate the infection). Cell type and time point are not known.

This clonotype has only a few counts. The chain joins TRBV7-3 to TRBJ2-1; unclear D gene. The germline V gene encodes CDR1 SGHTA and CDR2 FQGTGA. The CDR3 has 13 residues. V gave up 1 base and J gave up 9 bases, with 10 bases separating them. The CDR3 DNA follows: TGTGCCAGCAGCTTAAATAGGTTCGGTGAGCAGTTCTTC. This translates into CASSLNRFGEQFF.

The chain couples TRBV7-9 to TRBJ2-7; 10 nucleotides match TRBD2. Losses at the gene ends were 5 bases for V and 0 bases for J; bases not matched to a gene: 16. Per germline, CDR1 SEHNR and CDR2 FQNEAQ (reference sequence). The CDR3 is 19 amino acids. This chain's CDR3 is CASSERRGLAGALSYEQYF. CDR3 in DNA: TGTGCCAGCAGCGAGAGACGAGGGCTAGCGGGAGCCCTCTCCTACGAGCAGTACTTC.

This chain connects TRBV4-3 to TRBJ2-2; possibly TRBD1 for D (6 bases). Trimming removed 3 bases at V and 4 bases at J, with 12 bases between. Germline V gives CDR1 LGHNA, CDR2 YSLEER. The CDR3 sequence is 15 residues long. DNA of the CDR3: TGCGCCAGCAGCCACACAGGGTTCGGCACCGGGGAGCTGTTTTTT. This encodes CASSHTGFGTGELFF.

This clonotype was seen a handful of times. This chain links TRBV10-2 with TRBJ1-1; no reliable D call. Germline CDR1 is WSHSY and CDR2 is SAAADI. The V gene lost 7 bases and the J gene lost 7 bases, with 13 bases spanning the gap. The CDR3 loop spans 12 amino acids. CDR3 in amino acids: CASTRAGSEAFF. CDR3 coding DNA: TGCGCCAGCACGAGGGCCGGCAGTGAAGCTTTCTTT.

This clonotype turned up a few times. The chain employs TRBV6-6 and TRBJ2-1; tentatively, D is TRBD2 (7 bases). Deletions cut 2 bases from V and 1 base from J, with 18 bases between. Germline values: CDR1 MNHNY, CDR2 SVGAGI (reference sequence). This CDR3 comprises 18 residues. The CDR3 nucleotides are TGTGCCAGCAGTTACCCGCGGGGGCCGTCCACTTCCTACAATGAGCAGTTCTTC. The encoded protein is CASSYPRGPSTSYNEQFF.

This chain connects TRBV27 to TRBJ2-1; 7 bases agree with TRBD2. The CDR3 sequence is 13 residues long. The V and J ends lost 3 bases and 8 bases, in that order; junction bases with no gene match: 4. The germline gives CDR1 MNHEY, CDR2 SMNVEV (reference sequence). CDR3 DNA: TGTGCCAGCAGTTTTGGGGGAGGGTATGAGCAGTTCTTC. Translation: CASSFGGGYEQFF.

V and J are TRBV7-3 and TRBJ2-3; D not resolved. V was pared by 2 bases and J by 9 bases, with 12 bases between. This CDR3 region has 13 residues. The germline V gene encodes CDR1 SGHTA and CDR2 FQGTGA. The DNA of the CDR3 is TGTGCCAGCAGCTTACCTCCGGTCCACACGCAGTATTTT. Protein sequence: CASSLPPVHTQYF.

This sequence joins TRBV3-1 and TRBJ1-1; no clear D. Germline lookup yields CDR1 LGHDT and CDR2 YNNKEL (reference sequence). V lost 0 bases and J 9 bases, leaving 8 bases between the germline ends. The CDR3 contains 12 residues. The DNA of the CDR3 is TGTGCCAGCAGCCAAGAGGTAGGGAAAGCTTTCTTT. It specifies CASSQEVGKAFF. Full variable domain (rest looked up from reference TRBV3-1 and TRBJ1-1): DTAVSQTPKYLVTQMGNDKSIKCEQNLGHDTMYWYKQDSKKFLKIMFSYNNKELIINETVPNRFSPKSPDKAHLNLHINSLELGDSAVYFCASSQEVGKAFFGQGTRLTVV.

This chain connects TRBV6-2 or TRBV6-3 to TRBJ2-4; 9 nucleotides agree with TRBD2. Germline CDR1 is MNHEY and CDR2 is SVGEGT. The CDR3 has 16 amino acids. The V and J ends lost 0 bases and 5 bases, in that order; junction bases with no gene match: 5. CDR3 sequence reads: CASSYSRGRGENIQYF. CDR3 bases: TGTGCCAGCAGTTACTCACGCGGGAGGGGAGAAAACATTCAGTACTTC.

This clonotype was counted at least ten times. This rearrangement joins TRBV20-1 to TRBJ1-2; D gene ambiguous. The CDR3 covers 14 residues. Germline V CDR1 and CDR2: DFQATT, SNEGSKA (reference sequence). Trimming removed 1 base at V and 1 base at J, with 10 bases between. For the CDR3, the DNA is TGCAGTGCTAGAGTTCAGCGGGGTAACTATGGCTACACCTTC. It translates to CSARVQRGNYGYTF.

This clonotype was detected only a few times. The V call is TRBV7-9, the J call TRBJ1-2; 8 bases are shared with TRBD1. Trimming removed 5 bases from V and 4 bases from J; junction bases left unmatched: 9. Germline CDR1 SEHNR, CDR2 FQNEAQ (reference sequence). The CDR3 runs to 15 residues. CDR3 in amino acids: CASSPGVTGGYGYTF. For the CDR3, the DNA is TGTGCCAGCAGCCCGGGGGTTACAGGGGGCTATGGCTACACCTTC.

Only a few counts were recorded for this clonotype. The CDR3 loop is CASSLAYDRGYEQYF. As DNA, the CDR3 is TGTGCCAGCAGCTTAGCATACGACCGGGGGTACGAGCAGTACTTC. V gene TRBV7-9 combines with J gene TRBJ2-7, with D perhaps TRBD2 (6 bases). This CDR3 region has 15 residues. The germline CDR1 and CDR2 sequences are SEHNR and FQNEAQ (reference sequence). Deletions cut 0 bases from V and 4 bases from J, with 13 bases between. The complete variable domain, with remaining parts taken from reference TRBV7-9 and TRBJ2-7, reads DTGVSQNPRHKITKRGQNVTFRCDPISEHNRLYWYRQTLGQGPEFLTYFQNEAQLEKSRLLSDRFSAERPKGSFSTLEIQRTEQGDSAMYLCASSLAYDRGYEQYFGPGTRLTVT.

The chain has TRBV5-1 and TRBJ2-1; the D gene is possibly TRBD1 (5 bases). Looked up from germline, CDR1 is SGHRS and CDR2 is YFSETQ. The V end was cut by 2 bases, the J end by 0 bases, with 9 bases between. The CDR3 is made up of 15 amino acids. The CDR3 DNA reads TGCGCCAGCAGCTTTTCCGACAGCTCCTACAATGAGCAGTTCTTC. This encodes CASSFSDSSYNEQFF.

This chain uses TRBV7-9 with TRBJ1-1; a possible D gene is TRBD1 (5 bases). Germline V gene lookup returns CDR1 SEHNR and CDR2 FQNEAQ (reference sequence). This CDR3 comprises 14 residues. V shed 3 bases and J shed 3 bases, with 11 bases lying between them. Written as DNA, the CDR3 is TGTGCCAGCAGCTTGCGCAGGGCCGACACTGAAGCTTTCTTT. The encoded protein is CASSLRRADTEAFF.